These 26 T cell receptor beta chains originate from one sample sequenced in a study of identical twins (dated by TCRdb to 2016 to 2017). Library generation was performed with 5' RACE. Sequencing was performed on an Illumina HiSeq 2000. TCRdb trimmed public reads at Q25 via fastp, called clones via MiXCR and kept in-frame beta chains. When rows share a CDR3 protein, they turn into one entry using the most common DNA and genes. Recorded for this sample are hundreds of thousands of distinct CDR3 sequences; around 12% of them occurred a single time. The biggest ten clones account for roughly 1.5% of the sample. These data also formed part of another study, on yellow fever vaccine responses in identical twins.

Material for sequencing was PBMCs. The receptor set was obtained from a woman aged 18 to 35 in good health.

This clonotype was counted between two and nine times. The J gene is TRBJ1-5, the V gene TRBV15; TRBD1 aligns across 7 bases. Trimming cost V 3 bases and J 0 bases; bases outside gene matches: 2. The germline CDR1 and CDR2 sequences are LNHNV and YYDKDF (reference sequence). The CDR3 runs 15 residues. The CDR3 region has the DNA TGTGCCACCAGCAGGGACAGGAGTAGCAATCAGCCCCAGCATTTT. Residues: CATSRDRSSNQPQHF. Drawing the rest from reference TRBV15 and TRBJ1-5, the complete variable domain is DAMVIQNPRYQVTQFGKPVTLSCSQTLNHNVMYWYQQKSSQAPKLLFHYYDKDFNNEADTPDNFQSRRPNTSFCFLDIRSPGLGDTAMYLCATSRDRSSNQPQHFGDGTRLSIL.

In this sample, this clonotype turned up a few times. This sequence joins TRBV5-1 and TRBJ1-2, with D possibly TRBD1 on 6 matching bases. The germline V and J ends were trimmed by 2 bases and 11 bases, with 13 bases remaining between them. This CDR3 is built from 12 residues. From germline, CDR1 is SGHRS and CDR2 YFSETQ. CDR3 in DNA: TGCGCCAGCAGCTTCCGGGACAAGTCTTACACCTTC. As protein: CASSFRDKSYTF.

This clonotype turned up a few times. This rearrangement joins TRBV10-3 to TRBJ1-2; the D is unclear. V shed 4 bases and J shed 3 bases, with 15 bases lying between them. Germline V gene sequence: CDR1 ENHRY, CDR2 SYGVKD. This CDR3 is 15 amino acids long. Here the CDR3 DNA reads TGTGCCATCAGTGGGATCCTAGATGGATACTATGGCTACACCTTC. Its protein product is CAISGILDGYYGYTF.

The chain combines TRBV4-2 with TRBJ2-5; tentatively, D is TRBD2 (5 bases). The CDR3 length is 15 residues. The V end was cut by 3 bases, the J end by 5 bases, with 16 bases between. Germline lookup yields CDR1 LGHNA and CDR2 YNFKEQ. Here the CDR3 reads CASSQETRGQETQYF. In DNA form, the CDR3 reads TGTGCCAGCAGCCAGGAAACAAGAGGGCAGGAGACCCAGTACTTC.

This clonotype was seen only a few times. V gene TRBV6-2 or TRBV6-3 combines with J gene TRBJ1-1; D is uncertain. Germline values: CDR1 MNHEY, CDR2 SVGEGT. Trimming stripped 7 bases from V and 2 bases from J, with 17 bases between. This CDR3 is 15 amino acids long. In DNA, the CDR3 is TGTGCCAGCAAACCCTTCGGGAAGATAAACACTGAAGCTTTCTTT. Amino acid sequence: CASKPFGKINTEAFF.

Only a few counts were recorded for this clonotype. This chain joins TRBV10-3 and TRBJ2-7; possible D gene TRBD1, 6 bases. Trimming removed 2 bases at V and 6 bases at J, with 14 bases between. The CDR3 consists of 14 residues. Germline values: CDR1 ENHRY, CDR2 SYGVKD. The chain's CDR3 is CAISEGIQGGEQYF. CDR3 DNA sequence: TGTGCCATCAGTGAGGGGATACAGGGTGGCGAGCAGTACTTC.

V and J are TRBV20-1 and TRBJ1-1; D is possibly TRBD1 (5 bases). CDR1 is DFQATT, CDR2 SNEGSKA, per germline (reference sequence). This CDR3 contains 16 residues. Trimming removed 0 bases from V and 1 base from J, with 15 bases in between. CDR3 residues: CSARDVEGRANTEAFF. The CDR3 DNA sequence: TGCAGTGCTAGAGATGTGGAGGGGAGGGCGAACACTGAAGCTTTCTTT.

This clonotype has more than one count but fewer than ten. The CDR3 DNA reads as TGCAGTGCTAGAGCCTTAGCGGGAGGCCCCTACAATGAGCAGTTCTTC. Its protein product is CSARALAGGPYNEQFF. The rearrangement uses TRBV20-1 and TRBJ2-1; TRBD2 matches at 10 bases. CDR3 length equals 16 residues. V lost 1 base and J lost 2; bases outside the gene matches: 5. Looked up from germline, CDR1 is DFQATT and CDR2 is SNEGSKA (reference sequence).

The gene calls are TRBV6-1 and TRBJ2-7, with unresolved D. Trimming left V 8 bases short and J 0 bases short, with 8 bases between. The germline V gene encodes CDR1 MNHNS and CDR2 SASEGT. The CDR3 spans 12 residues. The CDR3 nucleotides read TGTGCCAGCTATTATAACTCCTACGAGCAGTACTTC. Encoded protein: CASYYNSYEQYF.

This clonotype has a handful of counts. The rearrangement uses TRBV12-3 or TRBV12-4 and TRBJ1-2; D might be TRBD1 (5 bases). The CDR3 has 15 residues. V was pared by 3 bases and J by 3 bases, with 14 bases between. The CDR3 nucleotides are TGTGCCAGCAGTTTTCTAGCAGGAGGGGACTATGGCTACACCTTC. Protein: CASSFLAGGDYGYTF.

V is TRBV12-3 or TRBV12-4 and J is TRBJ2-1; 11 nucleotides agree with TRBD2. V lost 11 bases and J lost 3; bases outside the gene matches: 18. The CDR3 runs to 18 residues. Here the CDR3 reads CACCPDARLAGFYNEQFF. The CDR3 bases are TGTGCCTGCTGTCCAGACGCGCGACTAGCGGGATTCTACAATGAGCAGTTCTTC.

This clonotype was recorded a few times. The J gene is TRBJ2-1, the V gene TRBV5-5; 7 nucleotides agree with TRBD1. The CDR3 consists of 15 residues. Germline CDR1 and CDR2: SGHKS and YYEKEE (reference sequence). V dropped 4 bases and J dropped 3; count of bases not matched to a gene: 7. This CDR3 is CASSTGVGGYNEQFF. CDR3 nucleotides: TGTGCCAGCAGCACAGGGGTAGGGGGCTACAATGAGCAGTTCTTC.

V usage is TRBV20-1 and J usage is TRBJ1-5, with D possibly matching TRBD1 (5 bases). The CDR3 extends over 12 amino acids. Per germline, CDR1 DFQATT and CDR2 SNEGSKA (reference sequence). The CDR3 bases are TGCGGGGCGCAGAATAGCAATCAGCCCCAGCATTTT. Its protein is CGAQNSNQPQHF.

The V gene is TRBV6-1, the J gene TRBJ2-7, with a tentative D call TRBD2 (6 bases). The CDR3 covers 15 residues. Per germline, CDR1 MNHNS and CDR2 SASEGT. V was trimmed by 6 bases and J by 5 bases, leaving 20 bases between them. The chain's CDR3 is CASSQEGGRRNEQYV. As DNA, the CDR3 is TGTGCCAGCAGCCAAGAGGGAGGCAGGAGGAACGAGCAGTACGTC.

This chain joins TRBV7-9 and TRBJ1-6; D gene ambiguous. V was pared by 0 bases and J by 8 bases, with 8 bases between. The CDR3 length is 14 residues. CDR1 SEHNR and CDR2 FQNEAQ come from the germline V gene (reference sequence). CDR3 in amino acids: CASSLARLDSPLHF. CDR3 in DNA: TGTGCCAGCAGCTTAGCCCGGTTGGATTCACCCCTCCACTTT.

This clonotype was found many times. CDR3 region: CASSGGRQSGANQPQHF. The CDR3 coding sequence is TGTGCCAGCAGTGGGGGTCGGCAGTCGGGGGCCAATCAGCCCCAGCATTTT. The V call is TRBV6-1, the J call TRBJ1-5, with TRBD1 as a possible D gene (6 bases). Germline loops: CDR1 MNHNS, CDR2 SASEGT. V lost 4 bases to trimming and J lost 3 bases, with 19 bases between them. The length of the CDR3 is 17 residues.

This clonotype was counted only a few times. V gene TRBV3-1 combines with J gene TRBJ2-1; 9 positions match TRBD2. CDR1 is LGHDT and CDR2 is YNNKEL in the germline V gene (reference sequence). Losses at the gene ends were 4 bases for V and 6 bases for J; bases not matched to a gene: 13. There are 17 residues in the CDR3. Here the CDR3 reads CASSLGGREGVFNEQFF. CDR3 bases: TGTGCCAGCAGCCTCGGTGGGCGGGAGGGCGTCTTCAATGAGCAGTTCTTC.

This clonotype has only a few counts. The chain couples TRBV6-1 to TRBJ1-5; D is unclear. V lost 2 bases and J lost 7, with 15 bases in between. The CDR3 is made up of 15 amino acids. The germline V gene encodes CDR1 MNHNS and CDR2 SASEGT. This CDR3 reads CASSELNRESQPQHF. CDR3 DNA sequence: TGTGCCAGCAGTGAACTTAATAGGGAATCCCAGCCCCAGCATTTT.

This chain connects TRBV6-2 or TRBV6-3 to TRBJ2-7; no clear D gene. This CDR3 is built from 14 residues. The V gene's germline CDR1 is MNHEY and CDR2 SVGEGT. V lost 5 bases and J lost 1, with 12 bases in between. The chain's CDR3 is CASSPDRVSYEQYV. CDR3 coding DNA: TGTGCCAGCAGTCCGGATCGGGTGTCCTACGAGCAGTACGTC.

This clonotype was detected a few times. The gene calls are TRBV27 and TRBJ1-2; tentative D call: TRBD1 (5 bases). CDR3 length: 16 residues. Trimming pared 7 bases from V and 4 bases from J, leaving 22 bases between. From germline, CDR1 is MNHEY and CDR2 SMNVEV (reference sequence). CDR3 in DNA: TGTGCCAGCACCTCGAGGGGCCACCCAGGTTCCTATGGCTACACCTTC. Its translation: CASTSRGHPGSYGYTF.

This clonotype appeared a few times. This chain links TRBV28 with TRBJ2-4; possibly TRBD1 for D (6 bases). V dropped 10 bases and J dropped 6 bases, with 28 bases sitting between them. Germline loops: CDR1 MDHEN, CDR2 SYDVKM. There are 17 residues in the CDR3. DNA for the CDR3: TGTGCCACACACCAGCAGCCGGGGTTAAGCAGGGGAAACATTCAGTACTTC. Its protein product is CATHQQPGLSRGNIQYF.

The chain is built from TRBV12-3 or TRBV12-4 and TRBJ1-6; tentative D call: TRBD1 (6 bases). This CDR3 has 16 amino acids. V was clipped by 3 bases and J by 5 bases, with 14 bases between them. This chain's CDR3 is CASSFWTVRDNSPLHF. The CDR3 DNA is TGTGCCAGCAGTTTCTGGACAGTCCGCGATAATTCACCCCTCCACTTT.

V gene TRBV27 combines with J gene TRBJ2-3, with D possibly being TRBD2 (5 bases). The CDR3 length is 13 residues. Trimming took off 5 bases at V and 5 bases at J, with 11 bases between the two ends. Germline-derived CDR1 and CDR2 are MNHEY and SMNVEV (reference sequence). The CDR3: CASSPGVEDTQYF. The CDR3 DNA reads as TGTGCCAGCAGTCCCGGGGTCGAAGATACGCAGTATTTT.

This chain's CDR3 is CASKARRNTGELFF. The CDR3 region has the DNA TGTGCCAGCAAGGCGAGGAGGAACACCGGGGAGCTGTTTTTT. The chain joins TRBV6-1 to TRBJ2-2; the D is unclear. Deletions cut 7 bases from V and 1 base from J, with 10 bases between. This CDR3 comprises 14 residues. Germline V lookup: CDR1 MNHNS, CDR2 SASEGT.

The chain links TRBV7-2 to TRBJ2-2, with 9 nucleotides matching TRBD1. CDR1 and CDR2 from the germline V gene are SGHTA and FQGNSA. V lost 6 bases to trimming and J lost 1 base; unmatched junction nucleotides: 9. This CDR3 spans 17 amino acids. The CDR3 nucleotides are TGTGCCAGCAGGTTAACCCGGGACAGGGTGAACACCGGGGAGCTGTTTTTT. It translates to CASRLTRDRVNTGELFF.

This clonotype was seen a few times. The chain carries TRBV7-8 and TRBJ1-6; D might be TRBD1 (5 bases). Germline V CDR1 and CDR2: SGHVS, FQNEAQ. V dropped 2 bases and J dropped 6 bases, with 8 bases sitting between them. CDR3 length: 14 residues. The CDR3 coding sequence is TGTGCCAGCAGCTTATCAGGGATTAATTCACCCCTCCACTTT. It specifies CASSLSGINSPLHF.